The entry that follows covers one T cell receptor (beta chain) sequence. As yet, its antigen is unknown. Read data end 3 residues before the CDR3 end; the end is taken from the germline J gene. Germline V gives CDR1 SGHAT, CDR2 FQNNGV. Unmatched junction bases numbered 1, after V lost 3 bases and J lost 1 base. CDR3 size: 15 residues. Some clones are missing from TCRdb's copy, which holds only in-frame ones; the method was immunoSEQ multiplex PCR. The sample totals approximately 32,000 clones; its top ten clones hold under 8.5%. This entry is derived from a study of T cells in women clearing cervical HPV infection. The study, taken as a whole, reports: Controls had more TRBV6-7 (about 0.15%) than cases (roughly 0.11%). Repertoire richness, not evenness, was significantly elevated in CIN3+ cases versus controls.

The sequencing input was blood buffy coat. This chain uses TRBV11-2 with TRBJ2-2; 8 bases align to TRBD1. The receptor comes from a woman between 18 and 70 years old with a cervical HPV16 infection that either progressed to CIN3+ or cleared (not recorded which). CDR3 bases read: TGTGCCAGCAGCTTCGACAGGGGGAACACCGGGGAG. As protein: CASSFDRGNTGE. The whole CDR3 reads CASSFDRGNTGELFF.